These 18 T cell receptor beta chains were all obtained from the same sample, sequenced in a study of blood T cell repertoires in COVID-19. This table comes from immunoSEQ multiplex PCR, and its TCRdb copy is limited to in-frame clones, with some not included. This sample yields hundreds of thousands of clones, of which around 81% are seen a single time; around 4% belongs to the top ten. Sequenced material: peripheral blood. The receptors were gathered from a woman aged 45-60 years with active or convalescent COVID-19.

J is TRBJ1-3 and V is TRBV7-2; 8 bases align to TRBD1. With 5 bases clipped from V and 0 bases from J, the junction kept 3 bases outside the gene matches. Germline V gives CDR1 SGHTA, CDR2 FQGNSA. This CDR3 has 15 amino acids. The CDR3 loop is CASSRDRISGNTIYF. Here the CDR3 DNA reads TGTGCCAGCAGCCGGGACAGGATCTCTGGAAACACCATATATTTT.

This chain connects TRBV11-1 to TRBJ1-1; no firm D call. Per the germline V gene, CDR1 is SGHAT and CDR2 is FQDESV (reference sequence). This CDR3 has 13 residues. V was clipped by 5 bases and J by 1 base, with 8 bases between them. CDR3 region: CASSRGWNTEAFF. DNA of the CDR3: TGTGCCAGCAGCCGAGGGTGGAACACTGAAGCTTTCTTT.

This clone was seen just once. The chain couples TRBV15 to TRBJ2-3, with TRBD2 matching 10 bases. V trimming: 8 bases; J trimming: 5 bases; junction bases outside the gene matches: 1. The CDR3 has 12 amino acids. Germline loops: CDR1 LNHNV, CDR2 YYDKDF (reference sequence). CDR3 in amino acids: CATWTSGDTQYF. DNA of the CDR3: TGTGCCACCTGGACTAGCGGAGATACGCAGTATTTT.

The chain links TRBV3-1 (or the pseudogene TRBV3-2) to TRBJ2-1; a weak D match, TRBD2 (6 bases). The CDR3 runs to 15 residues. Germline CDR1 and CDR2: LGHDT and YNNKEL (reference sequence). V lost 0 bases to trimming and J lost 12 bases, with 18 bases between them. This CDR3 is CASSQDGVSGRRQFF. The CDR3 DNA reads TGTGCCAGCAGCCAAGACGGTGTCTCCGGGAGAAGGCAGTTCTTC.

The genes are TRBV15 and TRBJ1-6; D perhaps matches TRBD1 (5 bases). The germline V and J ends were trimmed by 0 bases and 9 bases, with 12 bases remaining between them. The CDR3 is 15 amino acids. The germline gives CDR1 LNHNV, CDR2 YYDKDF (reference sequence). CDR3 protein: CATSRDRGDGSPLHF. Here the CDR3 DNA reads TGTGCCACCAGCAGAGATAGGGGCGACGGTTCACCCCTCCACTTT.

This clone was counted a few times. CDR3 DNA sequence: TGTGCCAGTAGTATATGGGGCGGGGTAAGCACAGATACGCAGTATTTT. Translated: CASSIWGGVSTDTQYF. The chain couples TRBV19 to TRBJ2-3; possibly TRBD2 for D (6 bases). The CDR3 is made up of 16 amino acids. V lost 2 bases and J 0 bases, leaving 12 bases between the germline ends. Germline V CDR1 and CDR2: LNHDA, SQIVND (reference sequence). The full variable domain, rest sourced from reference TRBV19 and TRBJ2-3, is DGGITQSPKYLFRKEGQNVTLSCEQNLNHDAMYWYRQDPGQGLRLIYYSQIVNDFQKGDIAEGYSVSREKKESFPLTVTSAQKNPTAFYLCASSIWGGVSTDTQYFGPGTRLTVL.

This chain links TRBV28 with TRBJ1-6; D is uncertain. The CDR3 length is 15 residues. Germline V CDR1 and CDR2: MDHEN, SYDVKM. Trimming removed 3 bases from V and 5 bases from J, with 11 bases in between. The CDR3 bases are TGTGCCAGCAGTTTCCGAGGCCCCGATAATTCACCCCTCCACTTT. It specifies CASSFRGPDNSPLHF.

The chain links TRBV19 to TRBJ1-4, with D uncertain. The CDR3 is 13 residues long. The germline V gene encodes CDR1 LNHDA and CDR2 SQIVND (reference sequence). V gave up 0 bases and J gave up 9 bases, with 8 bases separating them. CDR3 sequence: CASSIDARQKLFF. The CDR3 DNA reads as TGTGCCAGTAGTATAGATGCCAGGCAAAAACTGTTTTTT. Full variable domain (remainder filled in from reference TRBV19 and TRBJ1-4): DGGITQSPKYLFRKEGQNVTLSCEQNLNHDAMYWYRQDPGQGLRLIYYSQIVNDFQKGDIAEGYSVSREKKESFPLTVTSAQKNPTAFYLCASSIDARQKLFFGSGTQLSVL.

J is TRBJ2-7 and V is TRBV2; 8 bases align to TRBD1. Trimming at V came to 6 bases and at J to 2 bases, leaving 6 bases not matched to a gene. The CDR3 has 14 amino acids. Germline V gives CDR1 SNHLY, CDR2 FYNNEI. Here the CDR3 reads CASSRDRSAYEQYF. The CDR3 DNA is TGTGCCAGCAGCCGGGACAGGAGTGCCTACGAGCAGTACTTC.

The chain combines TRBV4-1 with TRBJ1-5; possibly TRBD1 for D (5 bases). The V gene's germline CDR1 is MGHRA and CDR2 YSYEKL. Trimming removed 0 bases at V and 5 bases at J, with 14 bases between. The CDR3 is 16 amino acids. The CDR3: CASSQDPSQAYQPQHF. CDR3 bases: TGCGCCAGCAGCCAAGATCCATCACAGGCCTATCAGCCCCAGCATTTT.

V gene TRBV6-6 combines with J gene TRBJ1-5, with 8 bases lining up with TRBD1. Germline V gene data show CDR1 as MNHNY and CDR2 as SVGAGI (reference sequence). Unmatched junction bases numbered 6, after V lost 6 bases and J lost 5 bases. CDR3 length equals 14 residues. Here the CDR3 DNA reads TGTGCCAGCAGCGGACAGGGCTCTTATCAGCCCCAGCATTTT. Its protein product is CASSGQGSYQPQHF.

CDR3 residues: CASSRRRSGSGRDNEQFF. The CDR3, as DNA: TGCGCCAGCAGCCGCCGAAGGTCGGGTAGCGGGAGGGACAATGAGCAGTTCTTC. V gene TRBV5-1 combines with J gene TRBJ2-1; 11 nucleotides align to TRBD2. This CDR3 has 18 residues. CDR1 and CDR2 from the germline V gene are SGHRS and YFSETQ. V shed 4 bases, J shed 5 bases, and the junction held 14 bases outside the gene matches. Full variable domain (outside the CDR3, taken from reference TRBV5-1 and TRBJ2-1): KAGVTQTPRYLIKTRGQQVTLSCSPISGHRSVSWYQQTPGQGLQFLFEYFSETQRNKGNFPGRFSGRQFSNSRSEMNVSTLELGDSALYLCASSRRRSGSGRDNEQFFGPGTRLTVL.

Remarks on this clone: The sample holds other DNA sequences that translate to the same CDR3. The rearrangement uses TRBV19 and TRBJ2-2; 11 bases fit TRBD2. V lost 3 bases and J lost 0; bases outside the gene matches: 9. This CDR3 comprises 19 residues. Germline assignment: CDR1 LNHDA and CDR2 SQIVND (reference sequence). CDR3 nucleotides: TGTGCCAGTAGTATTGGGCGGGTAGCGGGAGGGGCGAACACCGGGGAGCTGTTTTTT. As protein: CASSIGRVAGGANTGELFF.

CDR3 coding DNA: TGCGCCAGCAGCCCGGAGGCCCGCTCCGGATTATATGGCTACACCTTC. This codes for CASSPEARSGLYGYTF. The chain links TRBV5-1 to TRBJ1-2; no reliable D call. This CDR3 contains 16 residues. The V gene lost 4 bases and the J gene lost 5 bases, with 21 bases spanning the gap. Germline V gene data show CDR1 as SGHRS and CDR2 as YFSETQ.

The chain has TRBV28 and TRBJ1-5; perhaps TRBD1 as D (5 bases). Trimming took 3 bases from V and 1 from J, leaving 10 bases between them. Germline V lookup: CDR1 MDHEN, CDR2 SYDVKM. This CDR3 is 15 amino acids long. CDR3 nucleotides: TGTGCCAGCAGTTTGACGGGGGGAAGCAATCAGCCCCAGCATTTT. Its translation is CASSLTGGSNQPQHF.

This clone has just one count. J is TRBJ2-3 and V is TRBV7-2; possibly TRBD2 for D (6 bases). V was clipped by 2 bases and J by 5 bases, with 11 bases between them. The CDR3 runs to 14 residues. Germline V CDR1 and CDR2: SGHTA, FQGNSA. CDR3 in amino acids: CASSLMGGVDTQYF. Written as DNA, the CDR3 is TGTGCCAGCAGCTTAATGGGCGGGGTAGATACGCAGTATTTT.

The chain employs TRBV19 and TRBJ1-5; 7 bases are shared with TRBD1. After removal of 8 bases from V and 0 bases from J, the junction contained 7 bases not matched to a gene. Per the germline V gene, CDR1 is LNHDA and CDR2 is SQIVND (reference sequence). This CDR3 spans 15 amino acids. The CDR3 reads CASQDRSYSNQPQHF. In nucleotides, the CDR3 is TGTGCCAGTCAGGACAGGAGCTATAGCAATCAGCCCCAGCATTTT.

This chain connects TRBV2 to TRBJ2-3, with D possibly matching TRBD2 (6 bases). This CDR3 comprises 14 residues. The V gene's germline CDR1 is SNHLY and CDR2 FYNNEI. Trimming stripped 8 bases from V and 2 bases from J, with 14 bases between. The CDR3 loop reads CASVKGGNTDTQYF. The CDR3 coding sequence is TGTGCCAGCGTTAAGGGAGGAAACACAGATACGCAGTATTTT.